These 21 T cell receptor beta chains originate from one sample sequenced in a study of T cell responses to AZD1222 COVID-19 vaccine. The method was immunoSEQ multiplex PCR; TCRdb's version includes in-frame clones alone and lacks a portion of them. The table lists approximately 140,000 clones, over 90% of them singletons. This sample comprised peripheral blood, obtained on day 0 of AZD1222 vaccination. These receptors were taken from an adult in good health.

The V call is TRBV10-3, the J call TRBJ1-2, with a tentative D call TRBD1 (5 bases). V was trimmed by 6 bases and J by 3 bases, leaving 17 bases between them. The CDR3 spans 15 residues. The V gene's germline CDR1 is ENHRY and CDR2 SYGVKD. CDR3 in amino acids: CAIRPGEISDYGYTF. The CDR3 DNA follows: TGTGCCATCAGGCCGGGGGAGATATCAGACTATGGCTACACCTTC.

CDR3 in amino acids: CASRESTGRNQPQHF. The CDR3 DNA reads as TGTGCCAGTAGGGAATCTACAGGCCGCAATCAGCCCCAGCATTTT. This chain joins TRBV19 and TRBJ1-5; tentatively, D is TRBD1 (5 bases). V dropped 6 bases and J dropped 2 bases, with 14 bases sitting between them. The germline V gene has CDR1 LNHDA and CDR2 SQIVND (reference sequence). The CDR3 has 15 amino acids.

The sample holds one count of this clone. The V call is TRBV6-5, the J call TRBJ2-7; D is perhaps TRBD2 (5 bases). The germline CDR1 and CDR2 sequences are MNHEY and SVGAGI. Trimming stripped 4 bases from V and 6 bases from J, with 19 bases between. The CDR3 extends over 15 amino acids. CDR3 sequence reads: CASSSGGLQMGEQYF. The CDR3 coding sequence is TGTGCCAGCAGTTCAGGCGGGCTGCAGATGGGCGAGCAGTACTTC.

The chain recombines TRBV10-3 with TRBJ2-7; possibly TRBD2 for D (5 bases). CDR1 ENHRY and CDR2 SYGVKD come from the germline V gene. Trimming left V 0 bases short and J 1 base short, with 10 bases between. The CDR3 is 15 amino acids. CDR3 DNA sequence: TGTGCCATCAGTGAGTCTGGAGGACTTTCCTACGAGCAGTACTTC. This sequence encodes CAISESGGLSYEQYF.

This chain joins TRBV7-9 and TRBJ1-1, with 7 bases lining up with TRBD1. The CDR3 length is 14 residues. Looked up from germline, CDR1 is SEHNR and CDR2 is FQNEAQ (reference sequence). The ends lost 4 bases at V and 1 base at J; junction bases unmatched: 3. CDR3 in DNA: TGTGCCAGCAGCTGGGGACAGTGGAACACTGAAGCTTTCTTT. Its translation: CASSWGQWNTEAFF.

The chain combines TRBV18 with TRBJ2-1; 7 bases align to TRBD2. J lost 8 bases, V lost 6 bases, and 19 bases had no gene match. The germline V gene encodes CDR1 KGHSH and CDR2 LQKENI. CDR3 length: 17 residues. The CDR3 nucleotides read TGTGCCAGCTCGGCGCGTCTCGGTCCGGGGGGTGCAGATGAGCAGTTCTTC. Its protein is CASSARLGPGGADEQFF.

The CDR3 spells CASSLSPSGTTDTQYF. The CDR3 nucleotides are TGTGCCAGCAGCTTAAGCCCTAGCGGGACAACAGATACGCAGTATTTT. The J gene is TRBJ2-3, the V gene TRBV7-2, with TRBD2 matching over 9 bases. Trimming cost V 2 bases and J 3 bases; bases outside gene matches: 6. The CDR3 is 16 amino acids. Germline V gene data show CDR1 as SGHTA and CDR2 as FQGNSA.

This chain links TRBV5-3 with TRBJ2-7, with D tentatively TRBD1 (5 bases). TRBV5-3 is an ORF, and what it does is uncertain. The length of the CDR3 is 14 residues. Trimming took off 0 bases at V and 0 bases at J, with 7 bases between the two ends. The CDR3 loop reads CARSLARDSYEQYF. The CDR3 DNA follows: TGTGCCAGAAGCTTGGCCAGGGACTCCTACGAGCAGTACTTC.

The DNA for the CDR3 is TGTGCCAGTGGGACAGGGTATAATTCACCCCTCCACTTT. Translated: CASGTGYNSPLHF. The chain combines TRBV19 with TRBJ1-6, with TRBD1 matching over 9 bases. In germline, CDR1 is LNHDA, CDR2 SQIVND (reference sequence). With V trimmed by 8 bases and J by 4 bases, 0 bases remained unmatched. This CDR3 comprises 13 residues.

The chain recombines TRBV27 with TRBJ2-7, with 8 bases identical to TRBD2. CDR3 length equals 22 residues. Trimming took 0 bases from V and 1 from J; bases not matched to a gene: 23. The germline V gene has CDR1 MNHEY and CDR2 SMNVEV (reference sequence). This chain's CDR3 is CASSLSTPDPGVAGTVSYEQYF. The CDR3 DNA reads TGTGCCAGCAGTTTATCGACCCCCGACCCCGGAGTAGCGGGGACGGTATCCTACGAGCAGTACTTC.

The chain recombines TRBV28 with TRBJ1-1, with D possibly being TRBD1 (6 bases). V dropped 5 bases and J dropped 5 bases, with 18 bases sitting between them. The germline V gene encodes CDR1 MDHEN and CDR2 SYDVKM. This CDR3 spans 15 amino acids. The CDR3 loop is CASSPSTGMGTEAFF. CDR3 DNA: TGTGCCAGCAGTCCTTCGACAGGTATGGGAACTGAAGCTTTCTTT. The full variable domain, rest sourced from reference TRBV28 and TRBJ1-1, is DVKVTQSSRYLVKRTGEKVFLECVQDMDHENMFWYRQDPGLGLRLIYFSYDVKMKEKGDIPEGYSVSREKKERFSLILESASTNQTSMYLCASSPSTGMGTEAFFGQGTRLTVV.

V usage is TRBV27 and J usage is TRBJ2-2, with 9 bases that match TRBD1. Germline assignment: CDR1 MNHEY and CDR2 SMNVEV (reference sequence). J lost 7 bases, V lost 2 bases, and 11 bases had no gene match. This CDR3 contains 17 residues. As DNA, the CDR3 is TGTGCCAGCAGTTTACGGCGGGGGACAGGGAGAGACGGGGAGCTGTTTTTT. It codes for CASSLRRGTGRDGELFF.

The chain uses TRBV7-2 and TRBJ1-3; D gene unclear. The CDR3 spans 14 residues. Germline lookup yields CDR1 SGHTA and CDR2 FQGNSA. V was cut by 2 bases and J by 0 bases, with 5 bases left in between. The CDR3 loop reads CASSLQSSGNTIYF. DNA for the CDR3: TGTGCCAGCAGCTTACAAAGCTCTGGAAACACCATATATTTT.

The V and J genes are TRBV5-1 and TRBJ2-7, with D possibly TRBD1 on 6 matching bases. Trimming stripped 3 bases from V and 0 bases from J, with 16 bases between. Germline V gene sequence: CDR1 SGHRS, CDR2 YFSETQ. The CDR3 consists of 16 residues. In DNA, the CDR3 is TGCGCCAGCAGCTCAGGTACCGGGACACCCTCCTACGAGCAGTACTTC. Its translation: CASSSGTGTPSYEQYF.

The chain is built from TRBV9 and TRBJ2-7; D gene ambiguous. The V gene lost 4 bases and the J gene lost 5 bases, with 13 bases spanning the gap. The CDR3 totals 13 residues. CDR1 and CDR2 from the germline V gene are SGDLS and YYNGEE. The CDR3 loop is CASSLDLGHEQYF. The CDR3 DNA sequence: TGTGCCAGCAGCCTAGACCTAGGCCACGAGCAGTACTTC.

J is TRBJ1-2 and V is TRBV4-1; D may be TRBD1 (5 bases). CDR1 and CDR2 from the germline V gene are MGHRA and YSYEKL. Trimming removed 1 base at V and 4 bases at J, with 13 bases between. This CDR3 spans 15 amino acids. Written as DNA, the CDR3 is TGCGCCAGCAGCCAAGGGGACGATCGACCCTATGGCTACACCTTC. Amino acids: CASSQGDDRPYGYTF.

The table lists this clone with a count of one. J is TRBJ1-1 and V is TRBV5-4; a possible D gene is TRBD1 (6 bases). Trimming cost V 4 bases and J 1 base, with 11 bases left between them. CDR3 length equals 14 residues. Germline assignment: CDR1 SGHNT and CDR2 YYREEE (reference sequence). CDR3 in DNA: TGTGCCAGCAGCCGGGACAAAAGGAACACTGAAGCTTTCTTT. Translation: CASSRDKRNTEAFF.

The chain joins TRBV19 to TRBJ2-1; D could derive from TRBD1 or TRBD2 (5 bases each). Germline assignment: CDR1 LNHDA and CDR2 SQIVND (reference sequence). V lost 5 bases and J 0 bases, leaving 11 bases between the germline ends. This CDR3 is built from 15 residues. CDR3 residues: CASSVGPGSYNEQFF. The CDR3 coding sequence is TGTGCCAGTAGTGTGGGACCGGGCTCCTACAATGAGCAGTTCTTC.

CDR3 in DNA: TGCGCCAGCAGCTTGTGGGGACAGGGGGTTCAAGAGACCCAGTACTTC. It is translated as CASSLWGQGVQETQYF. V gene TRBV5-1 combines with J gene TRBJ2-5, with TRBD1 identical over 11 bases. Germline V gives CDR1 SGHRS, CDR2 YFSETQ. CDR3 size: 16 residues. Unmatched junction bases numbered 4, after V lost 1 base and J lost 2 bases.

This rearrangement joins TRBV19 to TRBJ2-3, with a tentative D call TRBD2 (6 bases). The V gene's germline CDR1 is LNHDA and CDR2 SQIVND (reference sequence). The CDR3 is 15 residues long. Trimming removed 5 bases from V and 4 bases from J, with 16 bases in between. This chain's CDR3 is CASSPLRPGADTQYF. CDR3 in DNA: TGTGCCAGTAGTCCCCTCCGGCCGGGGGCAGATACGCAGTATTTT.

The chain joins TRBV28 to TRBJ2-7; D may correspond to TRBD1 or TRBD2 (7 bases each). The germline gives CDR1 MDHEN, CDR2 SYDVKM. V was clipped by 8 bases and J by 3 bases, with 26 bases between them. This CDR3 spans 17 amino acids. The CDR3 region is CASGRGKGAGEGYEQYF. Written as DNA, the CDR3 is TGTGCCAGCGGGAGAGGCAAGGGGGCGGGAGAGGGCTACGAGCAGTACTTC.